The 17 T cell receptor beta chains in this list originate from one sample, sequenced in a study of blood T cells in healthy people across ages. A second PCR of 7 to 11 cycles used a sample-barcoded 5' primer and a J-beta primer mix. MiXCR, run by TCRdb on the 5' RACE reads, gives a single entry per CDR3 protein. The table has approximately 1.5 million distinct CDR3 sequences, less than 45% seen once. Input material: blood. The receptors shown here come from a woman between 18 and 30 years old in good health.

This clonotype was seen a handful of times. This chain links TRBV6-1 with TRBJ1-2, with 9 bases that match TRBD1. The CDR3 loop spans 14 amino acids. With 6 bases clipped from V and 2 bases from J, the junction kept 4 bases outside the gene matches. Per the germline V gene, CDR1 is MNHNS and CDR2 is SASEGT. CDR3 DNA: TGTGCCAGCAGAGTTGACAGGGGGAACTATGGCTACACCTTC. This sequence encodes CASRVDRGNYGYTF.

This clonotype was seen a handful of times. The V and J genes are TRBV12-3 or TRBV12-4 and TRBJ1-2; weak D call: TRBD1 (5 bases). The CDR3 length is 11 residues. V was pared by 9 bases and J by 7 bases, with 12 bases between. CDR3 nucleotide sequence: TGTGCCAGTTCCAGGGAGAGTGGCTACACCTTC. Protein sequence: CASSRESGYTF.

The chain uses TRBV5-6 and TRBJ2-3; no clear D gene. V was trimmed by 4 bases and J by 2 bases, leaving 14 bases between them. CDR3 length: 15 residues. The germline CDR1 and CDR2 sequences are SGHDT and YYEEEE. Here the CDR3 reads CASSLPPSNTDTQYF. The CDR3 DNA reads TGTGCCAGCAGCCTACCCCCCTCCAACACAGATACGCAGTATTTT.

This clonotype came up once. This chain uses TRBV4-2 with TRBJ2-5, with 10 bases that match TRBD2. This CDR3 region has 15 residues. CDR1 and CDR2 (germline): LGHNA, YNFKEQ. Germline trimming cut 1 base from V and 11 bases from J; bases unmatched to any gene: 10. CDR3 nucleotides: TGTGCCAGCAGCCAAGGGGCTAGCGGGAGTAAAGAGCAGTACTTC. Its protein product is CASSQGASGSKEQYF.

This clonotype occurred a few times. V gene TRBV12-3 or TRBV12-4 combines with J gene TRBJ2-7; D gene unclear. V lost 8 bases and J 0 bases, leaving 11 bases between the germline ends. The CDR3 sequence is 13 residues long. DNA for the CDR3: TGTGCCAGCCGAGGAAGGAGCTCCTACGAGCAGTACTTC. Translation: CASRGRSSYEQYF.

This chain connects TRBV30 to TRBJ1-2; perhaps TRBD1 as D (5 bases). The V gene's germline CDR1 is GTSNPN and CDR2 SVGIG (reference sequence). The length of the CDR3 is 14 residues. The V and J ends lost 0 bases and 3 bases respectively, with 11 bases between them. The CDR3 bases are TGTGCCTGGAGTGTTCAGGGTTGGGACTATGGCTACACCTTC. Its translation: CAWSVQGWDYGYTF.

J is TRBJ2-3 and V is TRBV7-2; D is tentatively TRBD1 or TRBD2 (5 bases each). The germline V gene encodes CDR1 SGHTA and CDR2 FQGNSA. V lost 1 base and J lost 2, with 13 bases in between. The CDR3 runs to 16 residues. This CDR3 reads CASSLGRGPLTDTQYF. The CDR3 coding sequence is TGTGCCAGCAGCTTAGGCCGGGGACCCCTCACAGATACGCAGTATTTT.

The gene calls are TRBV11-1 and TRBJ1-2; 7 bases match TRBD1. CDR1 and CDR2 (germline): SGHAT, FQDESV (reference sequence). CDR3 length: 14 residues. The ends lost 5 bases at V and 4 bases at J; junction bases unmatched: 7. In nucleotides, the CDR3 is TGTGCCAGCAGCGTGGGACAGACAGGCTATGGCTACACCTTC. Translating gives CASSVGQTGYGYTF.

Notes on this clonotype: A read error may account for a junction end that differs from germline. The gene calls are TRBV29-1 and TRBJ2-1; no clear D. The CDR3 sequence is 12 residues long. Germline CDR1 SQVTM, CDR2 ANQGSEA. In DNA, the CDR3 is TGCAGCGGAGCGAGCTCCCACAATGAGCAGTTCTTC. Translation gives CSGASSHNEQFF.

The table lists this clonotype with a few counts. The chain employs TRBV7-2 and TRBJ2-1; 13 bases align to TRBD2. Trimming cost V 9 bases and J 15 bases; bases outside gene matches: 8. Germline V gives CDR1 SGHTA, CDR2 FQGNSA. The CDR3 sequence is 12 residues long. The CDR3 reads CASSRTSGGLFF. CDR3 in DNA: TGTGCCAGTAGCCGGACTAGCGGGGGCCTGTTCTTC. Using reference TRBV7-2 and TRBJ2-1 for the parts outside the CDR3, the full variable domain is GAGVSQSPSNKVTEKGKDVELRCDPISGHTALYWYRQSLGQGLEFLIYFQGNSAPDKSGLPSDRFSAERTGGSVSTLTIQRTQQEDSAVYLCASSRTSGGLFFGPGTRLTVL.

This clonotype showed up just a few times. The chain employs TRBV6-2 or TRBV6-3 and TRBJ1-1, with 7 bases matching TRBD1. From germline, CDR1 is MNHEY and CDR2 SVGEGT. The CDR3 is made up of 14 amino acids. Trimming at V came to 8 bases and at J to 1 base, leaving 7 bases not matched to a gene. The CDR3 loop is CASSQGQWNTEAFF. CDR3 coding DNA: TGTGCCAGCTCCCAGGGACAGTGGAACACTGAAGCTTTCTTT.

This clonotype was counted between two and nine times. The chain couples TRBV21-1 to TRBJ2-7; no DNA check was done on the table's D call, TRBD2. TRBV21-1 is recorded as a pseudogene. This CDR3 region has 16 residues. CDR3 sequence reads: CASSKVPPGLIYEQYF. For the CDR3, the DNA is TGTGCCAGCAGCAAAGTCCCGCCGGGACTGATCTACGAGCAGTACTTC.

This rearrangement joins TRBV29-1 to TRBJ2-5; a weak D match, TRBD2 (6 bases). Germline V lookup: CDR1 SQVTM, CDR2 ANQGSEA. CDR3 length: 15 amino acids. V was clipped by 3 bases and J by 1 base, with 15 bases between them. For the CDR3, the DNA is TGCAGCGTTGATTCCCCCGTGACTAGCCAAGAGACCCAGTACTTC. It is translated as CSVDSPVTSQETQYF. The full variable domain, with the rest looked up from reference TRBV29-1 and TRBJ2-5, is SAVISQKPSRDICQRGTSLTIQCQVDSQVTMMFWYRQQPGQSLTLIATANQGSEATYESGFVIDKFPISRPNLTFSTLTVSNMSPEDSSIYLCSVDSPVTSQETQYFGPGTRLLVL.

This clonotype turned up a few times. This chain joins TRBV6-1 and TRBJ2-2, with TRBD1 identical over 9 bases. The germline CDR1 and CDR2 sequences are MNHNS and SASEGT. This CDR3 spans 17 amino acids. The V segment lost 2 bases and the J segment 2 bases; nucleotides outside the gene matches: 6. The CDR3 sequence is CASSEFRDRVNTGELFF. The CDR3 coding sequence is TGTGCCAGCAGTGAATTCCGGGACAGGGTAAACACCGGGGAGCTGTTTTTT.

This clonotype occurred a few times. The chain recombines TRBV20-1 with TRBJ2-4, with 10 bases identical to TRBD2. Judging by the DNA end, TRBJ2-7 fits better; the J call may be wrong. There are 16 residues in the CDR3. In germline, CDR1 is DFQATT, CDR2 SNEGSKA (reference sequence). The CDR3 loop is CSARDMAASGSNEQYF. The CDR3 nucleotides read TGCAGTGCTAGAGATATGGCGGCTAGCGGGAGCAACGAGCAGTACTTC.

The chain employs TRBV7-9 and TRBJ1-2, with 12 bases that match TRBD1. V lost 0 bases, J lost 7 bases, and 9 bases stayed unmatched. Germline assignment: CDR1 SEHNR and CDR2 FQNEAQ (reference sequence). CDR3 length: 17 residues. In nucleotides, the CDR3 is TGTGCCAGCAGCTTAGCGATCCGGGACAGGGGGCTTTTTGGCTACACCTTC. Its protein product is CASSLAIRDRGLFGYTF.

This clonotype appeared a few times. The chain joins TRBV6-6 to TRBJ2-3; a possible D gene is TRBD2 (6 bases). Per the germline V gene, CDR1 is MNHNY and CDR2 is SVGAGI (reference sequence). CDR3 length: 17 residues. Trimming took 0 bases from V and 5 from J, leaving 18 bases between them. Here the CDR3 reads CASSYSGASVRVDTQYF. The CDR3 nucleotides are TGTGCCAGCAGTTACTCAGGCGCTAGCGTCAGGGTAGATACGCAGTATTTT.